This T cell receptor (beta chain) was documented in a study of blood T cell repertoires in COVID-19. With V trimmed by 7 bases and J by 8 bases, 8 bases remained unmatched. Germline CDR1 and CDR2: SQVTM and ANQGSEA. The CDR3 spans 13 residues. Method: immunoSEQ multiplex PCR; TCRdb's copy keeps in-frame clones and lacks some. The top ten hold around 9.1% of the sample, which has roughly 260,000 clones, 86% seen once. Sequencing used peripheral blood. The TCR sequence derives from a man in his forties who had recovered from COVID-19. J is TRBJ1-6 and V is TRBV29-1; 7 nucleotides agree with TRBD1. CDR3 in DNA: TGCAGCGCCCGACAGGGCCGGGATTCACCCCTCCACTTT. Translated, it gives CSARQGRDSPLHF.